The rows below give T cell receptor beta chains drawn from one sample of a study of tissue T cells after allogeneic stem cell transplantation. Profiled with immunoSEQ multiplex PCR; TCRdb holds only in-frame clones, not every one. This sample has several thousand clones; around 78% occur once, and the top ten carry approximately 5%. The sample here was blood, taken before transplantation. The receptor source for this set is a man aged 35 to 69 who later had graft-versus-host disease after an allogeneic stem cell transplant. Both conserved end residues are trimmed from each CDR3. A D gene is named only where the DNA matches it firmly.

V: TRBV20-1; J: TRBJ2-7; D: NA; CDR3: SASNGFPYEQY
V: TRBV5-1; J: TRBJ2-6; D: NA; CDR3: ASTLEGVGANVLT
V: TRBV5-1; J: TRBJ2-7; D: NA; CDR3: ASSLVGGEQY
V: TRBV7-9; J: TRBJ2-5; D: TRBD1; CDR3: ASSHRQGDLETQY
V: TRBV5-6; J: TRBJ2-7; D: TRBD2; CDR3: ASSLRTSYGHEQY
V: TRBV9; J: TRBJ2-1; D: TRBD1; CDR3: ASSVAGGNEQF
V: TRBV3-1/TRBV3-2; J: TRBJ1-5; D: TRBD1; CDR3: ASSQAKGAGEPQH
V: TRBV5-1; J: TRBJ2-2; D: NA; CDR3: ASSQQYTGELF
V: TRBV9; J: TRBJ1-3; D: NA; CDR3: ASSVRPDGSSGNTIY
V: TRBV10-2; J: TRBJ1-6; D: TRBD1; CDR3: ASSESVPGGQGSSPLH
V: TRBV9; J: TRBJ1-6; D: NA; CDR3: ASSVGSPGPNSPLH
V: TRBV28; J: TRBJ2-3; D: NA; CDR3: ASSLSLTDTQY
V: TRBV7-3; J: TRBJ1-2; D: TRBD1; CDR3: ASSIKGRGLNYGYT
V: TRBV30; J: TRBJ2-7; D: NA; CDR3: AWSSQGLEQY
V: TRBV7-9; J: TRBJ1-2; D: NA; CDR3: ASSREAGGDGYT
V: TRBV18; J: TRBJ1-4; D: NA; CDR3: ASTETKGGNEKLF
V: TRBV2; J: TRBJ2-3; D: NA; CDR3: ASSEGRYTDTQY
V: TRBV11-2; J: TRBJ2-5; D: NA; CDR3: ASSLGLSGQETQY
V: TRBV7-3; J: TRBJ2-3; D: TRBD1; CDR3: ASSLEGQATDTQY
V: TRBV6-1; J: TRBJ2-3; D: TRBD2; CDR3: ASSEGHSGRAANTQY
V: TRBV5-6; J: TRBJ1-5; D: NA; CDR3: ASSLAGTWNQPQH
V: TRBV12-5; J: TRBJ2-2; D: NA; CDR3: ASGSLSGELF
V: TRBV4-2; J: TRBJ2-3; D: TRBD2; CDR3: ASSQPGLAGEDTQY
V: TRBV5-1; J: TRBJ2-2; D: NA; CDR3: ASSAITANTGELF
V: TRBV5-1; J: TRBJ1-1; D: NA; CDR3: ASSLANRENTEAF
V: TRBV10-1; J: TRBJ2-2; D: TRBD2; CDR3: ASSDGRGGLAGVPGELF
V: TRBV9; J: TRBJ2-7; D: NA; CDR3: ASSPQGHEQY
V: TRBV27; J: TRBJ2-7; D: NA; CDR3: ASSSPNGPYEQY
V: TRBV11-2; J: TRBJ2-1; D: NA; CDR3: ASSFELNNEQF
V: TRBV12-5; J: TRBJ2-7; D: TRBD1; CDR3: ASGLGQGVGKQY
V: TRBV12-1; J: TRBJ2-7; D: NA; CDR3: ASSVGGPDEQY
V: TRBV18; J: TRBJ1-1; D: NA; CDR3: ASSGVGTEAF
V: TRBV11-3; J: TRBJ2-1; D: TRBD2; CDR3: ASSSPKRGGPSSYNEQF
V: TRBV7-6; J: TRBJ2-7; D: NA; CDR3: ASSLGGRPEQY
V: TRBV13; J: TRBJ2-7; D: TRBD1; CDR3: ASSPRRTGRYEQY
V: TRBV2; J: TRBJ2-3; D: TRBD2; CDR3: ASSLAGEGTDTQY
V: TRBV5-1; J: TRBJ2-3; D: NA; CDR3: ASSLQGSTDTQY
V: TRBV5-6; J: TRBJ2-3; D: NA; CDR3: ASSTWGGPRSTDTQY
V: TRBV27; J: TRBJ1-1; D: NA; CDR3: ASQVKAYTEAF
V: TRBV7-9; J: TRBJ1-1; D: NA; CDR3: ASSLQGNTEAF
V: TRBV27; J: TRBJ1-3; D: TRBD1; CDR3: ASSPYGQGQRAGNTIY
V: TRBV19; J: TRBJ1-2; D: NA; CDR3: ASKTGPLNYGYT
V: TRBV7-8; J: TRBJ1-4; D: NA; CDR3: ASSLGGYNEFAKLF
V: TRBV6-5; J: TRBJ1-2; D: NA; CDR3: ASSRDSYGYT